What follows describes a single T cell receptor beta chain. This clonotype came up many times. This clone's antigen is unknown. There are no base qualities to consult, and no much larger clone falls within one base. This specimen belongs to a study of regulatory T cells in long-lasting Graves disease (dated by TCRdb to about 2021). As for the study more broadly: Patients with newly diagnosed Graves' disease had been on antithyroid drugs for under 3 months. This study used TCR sequencing and RNA sequencing of peripheral blood to compare persistent Graves' disease patients against newly diagnosed Graves' disease patients. The study was conducted in China and was registered as a clinical trial. A total of 35 or so samples were covered by TCR sequencing, comprising approximately 13 persistent and about 20 newly diagnosed Graves' disease patients.

The sample's time point, from its label and the paper: newly diagnosed GD, antithyroid drugs for less than 3 months. For both TCR sequencing and RNA sequencing, RNA was extracted from PBMCs using TRIzol. The diagnosis of Graves' disease followed American Thyroid Association guidelines. Patients were recruited from an endocrinology department in Xi'an, China. Each patient gave roughly 10 milliliters of peripheral blood, collected in an EDTA anticoagulant tube. Ficoll Paque Plus density gradient separation was used to isolate PBMCs, and no additional T cell sorting was done. An Agilent 2100 Bioanalyzer and agarose gel were used to check RNA quality, while a NanoDrop 2000 measured RNA concentration. The CDR3, from cysteine to phenylalanine, totals 15 residues. Kept here is only the CDR3 DNA, which spans 45 bases and is read in frame from base 1. Trimming removed 0 bases from V and 5 bases from J, leaving 15 bases between the germline ends. Based on the germline V gene, the CDR1 and CDR2 sequences are SGHRS and YFSETQ.

Library preparation was by multiplex PCR. Reads for this sample came from an Illumina HiSeq 4000. iRepertoire HTBI primers and Arm-PCR amplification of CDR3 regions were used to construct TCR beta libraries. Before sequencing, the PCR products went through gel purification. The published analysis was carried out like this. Across samples, 60 to 70 TRBV and 15 or so TRBJ segments were identified and used for gene usage analysis of CDR3 amino acid clonotypes. COPE and FqMerger were used to merge the filtered high-quality paired reads into contigs. BLAST was used to align contigs to the IMGT TRBV, TRBD and TRBJ reference genes, and CDR3 was defined following IMGT. Clonotypes above 0.1% frequency were classified as highly expanded clones. Shannon entropy served as the measure of repertoire diversity, while the Gini coefficient captured V-J evenness. A clonotype was considered public if more than one individual shared it. TCRdb reprocessed the public reads (quality trimming at Q25 with fastp, clone calling with MiXCR) and kept in-frame beta chains. One record per CDR3 amino acid sequence lists the most common genes and DNA. None of the V and J calls come from the authors' own analysis; TCRdb made them. For this sample there are some 460,000 distinct CDR3 sequences; roughly 17% appear just once. The top ten clonotypes cover more than 10% of the sample.

The research as a whole found: Because the primary lesion, thyroid tissue, could not be accessed, the study looked at peripheral blood alone. Sequencing and analysis were restricted to the TCR beta chain. Persistent disease showed preferential use of TRBV28, TRBJ1-2 and TRBJ2-5, whereas newly diagnosed disease favored TRBV20-1 and TRBJ2-1. More public clonotypes were shared among persistent patients (roughly 2,900) than among newly diagnosed patients (more than 900). The authors acknowledged the small sample size as a limitation that may reduce accuracy. Lower TCR Shannon entropy and fewer highly expanded clones were observed in persistent Graves' disease patients than in newly diagnosed patients, which suggested clonal expansion.

These same data were also listed under a study on T cells in Graves' hyperthyroidism and ophthalmopathy. Per that second paper: Graves' hyperthyroidism was defined as stable when no progression to ophthalmopathy occurred over 18 months of follow-up. Hyperthyroidism patients were aged 18 to 65 years and newly diagnosed, with disease duration of less than 2 months. Any patient with an uncontrolled infection, another autoimmune disease, pregnancy or lactation was excluded. Diagnoses relied on clinical symptoms, serum thyroxine and TRAb, thyroid ultrasound and orbital computed tomography. A first-round RT-PCR of the TCR CDR3 used the HTBI primer set with the Qiagen OneStep RT-PCR kit. Blood samples also contained most of the expanded thyroid clonotypes (frequency above 0.001), which suggests that blood repertoires may reflect thyroid immune responses. Ophthalmopathy was separated from stable hyperthyroidism by a 13 V-J signature model, with around 90% sensitivity and roughly 81% specificity obtained in cross-validation and 80%/75% obtained in testing. During validation, the model predicted progression to ophthalmopathy a median of roughly 7.1 months ahead of onset, with around 65% sensitivity and 72% to 85% specificity. To identify TCR V-J signatures that set the groups apart, the researchers used a discovery cohort of about a hundred patients, made up of under 50 with Graves' ophthalmopathy and some 58 with stable Graves' hyperthyroidism. Prospective prediction of ophthalmopathy was tested in an independent validation cohort of fewer than 20 hyperthyroidism patients and around 16 patients who later progressed to ophthalmopathy. The approximately 100 discovery patients were randomly divided into training and test sets at a 7:3 ratio. In several Graves' hyperthyroidism patients, the study also compared T-cell repertoires from thyroid tissue with T-cell repertoires from blood. Following sampling, methimazole starting at 30 mg daily was given to hyperthyroidism patients, and high-dose intravenous methylprednisolone was given to ophthalmopathy patients. The libraries were constructed in a second round of multiplex PCR and then size-selected and purified. Libraries were sequenced paired-end with 100 bp reads on an Illumina HiSeq2000. Raw data were processed with SOAPnuke, discarding reads with adapters, uncalled bases, mean Phred below 15, or no exact constant-primer or identifier match. High-quality paired reads were merged with COPE v1.2.5, and unique nucleotide sequences were defined as clonotypes. MiTCR v1.1 was used to align clonotypes to the IMGT TRBV, TRBD and TRBJ reference segments. The analysis was restricted to V-J combinations with a frequency above 0.0001, which together covered roughly 99% of the repertoires. A TCS score was defined as the ratio of F50 (clonal expansion) to E x V (chaos), with BLOSUM62-based TCRdist applied between CDR3 peptides within each V-J. Welch's t-statistics and random forest reduced 514 V-J features to around 14, which were used in a naive Bayes classifier (R e1071). Sample size was not statistically predetermined, and investigators were not blinded to group allocation. The paper describes TCR Vbeta CDR3 sequencing of more than 120 peripheral blood samples, made up of 43 ophthalmopathy patients, 70 to 75 hyperthyroidism patients and about 17 progressor patients.

Material: peripheral blood mononuclear cells (PBMCs), obtained at new diagnosis, from a patient treated with antithyroid drugs. The sequence is built from TRBV5-1 and TRBJ2-7, with the D call perhaps TRBD1 or TRBD2, each one matching 5 bases. This receptor was obtained from a man aged 40-49 years with Graves disease. Donor details come from another sample of the same person, matched by shared clones. The sequenced DNA: TGCGCCAGCAGCTTGGTAGGGGCGGGTGCCGACGAGCAGTACTTC. Its coded protein is CASSLVGAGADEQYF.